This passage covers 21 T cell receptor beta chains from one sample sequenced in a study of regulatory T cells in long-lasting Graves disease. Time point given: persistent/refractory GD, antithyroid drugs over 5 years with positive TRAb. The TCR library used RNA extracted from PBMCs. CDR3-region Arm-PCR and iRepertoire HTBI primers produced the TCR beta libraries. TCRdb reprocessed the multiplex PCR reads with MiXCR, giving one entry per CDR3 protein. The sample lists 400,000 or so distinct CDR3 sequences, about 20% seen once, with less than 25% in the top ten. The sequencing used peripheral blood mononuclear cells (PBMCs), collected when the disease was refractory, from a patient treated with antithyroid drugs. The receptors shown here come from a female donor with Graves disease.

J is TRBJ2-3 and V is TRBV29-1, with 10 bases identical to TRBD2. This CDR3 spans 13 amino acids. V lost 7 bases to trimming and J lost 5 bases; unmatched junction nucleotides: 6. CDR1 and CDR2 (germline): SQVTM, ANQGSEA. The CDR3 region is CSATSGDLDTQYF. The DNA of the CDR3 is TGCAGCGCAACTAGCGGGGACTTAGATACGCAGTATTTT.

The chain employs TRBV5-5 and TRBJ1-1; no clear D gene. Between the trimmed V and J ends, which lost 3 bases and 8 bases, there was a span of 11 bases. The CDR3 extends over 12 amino acids. Germline V CDR1 and CDR2: SGHKS, YYEKEE (reference sequence). The CDR3 DNA sequence: TGTGCCAGCAGCTACTACCAGTACGAAGCTTTCTTT. Its translation is CASSYYQYEAFF. Full variable domain (outside the CDR3, taken from reference TRBV5-5 and TRBJ1-1): DAGVTQSPTHLIKTRGQQVTLRCSPISGHKSVSWYQQVLGQGPQFIFQYYEKEERGRGNFPDRFSARQFPNYSSELNVNALLLGDSALYLCASSYYQYEAFFGQGTRLTVV.

In its sample, this clonotype was seen many times. The CDR3 here is CASSSTGDAGYTF. CDR3 in DNA: TGTGCCAGCAGCTCCACAGGGGATGCTGGCTACACCTTC. The rearrangement uses TRBV7-9 and TRBJ1-2; 7 nucleotides match TRBD1. CDR1 SEHNR and CDR2 FQNEAQ come from the germline V gene (reference sequence). The CDR3 length is 13 residues. The V gene end was trimmed by 4 bases and the J gene end by 7 bases; junction bases not matched to a gene: 6.

This sequence joins TRBV20-1 and TRBJ2-7; 8 nucleotides match TRBD2. The CDR3 runs to 13 residues. Germline trimming cut 3 bases from V and 2 bases from J; bases unmatched to any gene: 3. Looked up from germline, CDR1 is DFQATT and CDR2 is SNEGSKA (reference sequence). DNA for the CDR3: TGCAGTGCTAGGGAGCGGGAGACCTACGAGCAGTACTTC. It codes for CSARERETYEQYF.

In its sample, this clonotype was seen many times. The rearrangement links TRBV12-3 or TRBV12-4 to TRBJ1-4, with TRBD1 identical over 7 bases. This CDR3 region has 15 residues. Trimming removed 5 bases from V and 5 bases from J; junction bases left unmatched: 8. CDR3 in amino acids: CASSPQGQPNEKLFF. DNA for the CDR3: TGTGCCAGCAGTCCCCAGGGACAGCCGAATGAAAAACTGTTTTTT.

Here the CDR3 DNA reads TGTGCCAGCAGTATGGACAAAAGCTCCTACGAGCAGTACTTC. Translated: CASSMDKSSYEQYF. The chain joins TRBV27 to TRBJ2-7; tentatively, D is TRBD1 (5 bases). Trimming stripped 5 bases from V and 0 bases from J, with 11 bases between. The CDR3 is 14 residues long. Germline loops: CDR1 MNHEY, CDR2 SMNVEV (reference sequence).

The rearrangement joins TRBV20-1 to TRBJ2-3, with 11 nucleotides matching TRBD2. V dropped 6 bases and J dropped 0; count of bases not matched to a gene: 17. From germline, CDR1 is DFQATT and CDR2 SNEGSKA (reference sequence). The CDR3 sequence is 19 residues long. CDR3 bases: TGCAGTGCGGGAGCCCTGGGACTAGCGGAAGCCTTTAGCACAGATACGCAGTATTTT. Amino acid sequence: CSAGALGLAEAFSTDTQYF.

In its sample, this clonotype was seen many times. The chain joins TRBV11-2 to TRBJ2-4; D possibly corresponds to TRBD1 (5 bases). This CDR3 region has 15 residues. Trimming stripped 3 bases from V and 8 bases from J, with 17 bases between. Germline V gene sequence: CDR1 SGHAT, CDR2 FQNNGV. The CDR3 DNA reads as TGTGCCAGCAGCTTTCGGATAGCCCAAGGGGACATTCAGTACTTC. This encodes CASSFRIAQGDIQYF.

Note on this clonotype: A much larger clone sits a single nucleotide away, making a read error possible. The chain uses TRBV15 and TRBJ1-1, with D hard to call. CDR1 is LNHNV and CDR2 is YYDKDF in the germline V gene (reference sequence). V was cut by 2 bases and J by 1 base, with 5 bases left in between. This CDR3 has 13 residues. In DNA, the CDR3 is TGTGCCACCAGCAGACGGTCGAACACTGAAGCTTTCTTT. Translating it yields CATSRRSNTEAFF.

There are many counts of this clonotype. This chain connects TRBV2 to TRBJ2-5; 16 bases agree with TRBD2. Trimming removed 3 bases from V and 3 bases from J; junction bases left unmatched: 4. Germline V CDR1 and CDR2: SNHLY, FYNNEI. This CDR3 region has 17 residues. The CDR3 loop is CASSEGLAGGPEETQYF. The CDR3, as DNA: TGTGCCAGCAGTGAGGGACTAGCGGGAGGGCCAGAAGAGACCCAGTACTTC.

The CDR3 sequence is CAISDIASSTHTQYF. CDR3 DNA: TGTGCCATCAGTGACATAGCTTCGTCGACGCATACGCAGTATTTT. The V and J genes are TRBV10-3 and TRBJ2-3; the D is unclear. Germline CDR1 ENHRY, CDR2 SYGVKD. This CDR3 has 15 residues. Trimming removed 3 bases from V and 7 bases from J, with 17 bases in between.

The rearrangement joins TRBV14 to TRBJ2-5, with D unresolved. This CDR3 contains 15 residues. The germline CDR1 and CDR2 sequences are SGHDN and FVKESK. Trimming took off 6 bases at V and 0 bases at J, with 14 bases between the two ends. The CDR3 DNA sequence: TGTGCCAGCAGTCAAAATGGGCGTAACCAAGAGACCCAGTACTTC. It is translated as CASSQNGRNQETQYF.

The chain links TRBV6-1 to TRBJ2-7; D ambiguous. The CDR3 covers 14 residues. V lost 9 bases, J lost 1 base, and 16 bases lay in between. The germline V gene has CDR1 MNHNS and CDR2 SASEGT. This CDR3 is CASSRTRPSYEQYF. The CDR3 DNA reads TGTGCCAGTAGTAGGACCCGCCCTTCCTACGAGCAGTACTTC.

This clonotype was seen repeatedly, ten times or more. V usage is TRBV15 and J usage is TRBJ2-5; TRBD2 matches 9 bases. The CDR3 loop spans 16 amino acids. The V segment lost 4 bases and the J segment 6 bases; nucleotides outside the gene matches: 12. Germline V gives CDR1 LNHNV, CDR2 YYDKDF (reference sequence). Here the CDR3 DNA reads TGTGCCACCAGCACCTCCGCGGGAGGGGATGTGAAGACCCAGTACTTC. It translates to CATSTSAGGDVKTQYF.

This clonotype was found a few times. The rearrangement links TRBV7-9 to TRBJ1-5; TRBD1 agrees at 7 bases. Germline CDR1 SEHNR, CDR2 FQNEAQ (reference sequence). Trimming at V came to 5 bases and at J to 2 bases, leaving 6 bases not matched to a gene. The CDR3 consists of 15 residues. CDR3 coding DNA: TGTGCCAGCAGCCAAGGGGACAGCCGCAATCAGCCCCAGCATTTT. Translation: CASSQGDSRNQPQHF. Filled out from reference TRBV7-9 and TRBJ1-5, the complete variable domain reads DTGVSQNPRHKITKRGQNVTFRCDPISEHNRLYWYRQTLGQGPEFLTYFQNEAQLEKSRLLSDRFSAERPKGSFSTLEIQRTEQGDSAMYLCASSQGDSRNQPQHFGDGTRLSIL.

This clonotype showed up many times. This chain joins TRBV11-2 and TRBJ2-2, with D uncertain. Germline loops: CDR1 SGHAT, CDR2 FQNNGV. This CDR3 comprises 13 residues. With 3 bases removed from V and 3 bases from J, the gap between germline ends came to 5 bases. CDR3 sequence reads: CASSLLDTGELFF. In nucleotides, the CDR3 is TGTGCCAGCAGCTTGCTGGACACCGGGGAGCTGTTTTTT.

The chain has TRBV25-1 and TRBJ2-7; tentative D call: TRBD2 (6 bases). Per the germline V gene, CDR1 is MGHDK and CDR2 is SYGVNS. The V and J ends lost 2 bases and 6 bases respectively, with 17 bases between them. The CDR3 has 15 residues. The CDR3 DNA is TGTGCCAGCAGTGAAGCGACGGGAGTTTATAGCGAGCAGTACTTC. Protein sequence: CASSEATGVYSEQYF.

Regarding this clonotype: Given a much more abundant clone one base away, this may be a read error. CDR3 nucleotides: TGTGCCGCAGAGGGGGCGCGGGATCAGCCCCAGCATTTT. Translation: CAAEGARDQPQHF. J is TRBJ1-5 and V is TRBV28; 7 bases line up with TRBD1. J was trimmed by 5 bases and V by 11 bases; bases with no gene match: 9. CDR3 length equals 13 residues. CDR1 and CDR2 from the germline V gene are MDHEN and SYDVKM.

This clonotype was detected many times. This chain connects TRBV10-3 to TRBJ1-1; possible D gene TRBD1, 5 bases. The germline CDR1 and CDR2 sequences are ENHRY and SYGVKD. Trimming removed 2 bases at V and 0 bases at J, with 13 bases between. This CDR3 contains 16 residues. The CDR3 loop is CAISERGDAMNTEAFF. The CDR3 nucleotides are TGTGCCATCAGTGAGCGGGGGGATGCCATGAACACTGAAGCTTTCTTT.

The chain is built from TRBV20-1 and TRBJ2-2, with D perhaps TRBD2 (5 bases). This CDR3 is 17 amino acids long. V was trimmed by 1 base and J by 0 bases, leaving 15 bases between them. Germline CDR1 and CDR2: DFQATT and SNEGSKA (reference sequence). In DNA, the CDR3 is TGCAGTGCTAGAGTCCGGAGGCCCCCATCGAACACCGGGGAGCTGTTTTTT. Translation gives CSARVRRPPSNTGELFF.

This clonotype was recorded at least ten times. This sequence joins TRBV2 and TRBJ1-2, with D maybe TRBD1 (5 bases). In germline, CDR1 is SNHLY, CDR2 FYNNEI. The CDR3 consists of 14 residues. V lost 6 bases to trimming and J lost 4 bases, with 15 bases between them. CDR3 sequence reads: CASRRTLWGYGYTF. DNA of the CDR3: TGTGCCAGCAGGAGGACACTTTGGGGCTATGGCTACACCTTC.